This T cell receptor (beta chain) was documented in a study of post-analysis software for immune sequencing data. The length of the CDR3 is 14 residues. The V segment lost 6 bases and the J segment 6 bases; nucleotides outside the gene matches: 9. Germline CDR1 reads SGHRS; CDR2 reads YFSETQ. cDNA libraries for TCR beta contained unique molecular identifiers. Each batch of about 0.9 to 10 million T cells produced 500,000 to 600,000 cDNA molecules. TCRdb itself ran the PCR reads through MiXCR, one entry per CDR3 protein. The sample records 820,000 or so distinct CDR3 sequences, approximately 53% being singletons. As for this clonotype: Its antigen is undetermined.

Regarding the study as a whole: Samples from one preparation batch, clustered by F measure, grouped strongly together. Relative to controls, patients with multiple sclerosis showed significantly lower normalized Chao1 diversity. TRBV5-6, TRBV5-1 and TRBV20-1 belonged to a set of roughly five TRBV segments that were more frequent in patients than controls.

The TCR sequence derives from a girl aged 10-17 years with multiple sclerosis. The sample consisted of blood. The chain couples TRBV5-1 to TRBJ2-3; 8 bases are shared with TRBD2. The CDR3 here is CASKGRAGADTQYF. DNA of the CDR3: TGCGCCAGCAAAGGTCGAGCGGGGGCCGATACGCAGTATTTT.